A single sample is the source of the 11 T cell receptor beta chains below, sequenced in a study of shared clonotypes between healthy human individuals (dated by TCRdb to about 2020). The library was produced with the immunoSEQ multiplex PCR assay. Sourced from immuneACCESS, this table was stored by TCRdb with only in-frame sequences that have V and J called. A share of the clones is absent; for the studies checked, an unresolved V gene accounts for under half, and the remainder has no known explanation. Recorded for this sample are 800,000 to 950,000 clones; about 96% of them occurred a single time. The ten largest make up 0.2% to 0.25% of the sample. CD8 naive samples were CD45RO-negative cells positively selected for CCR7, giving a CD45RA+CCR7+ population that excluded TemRA cells. Input material: naive CD8+ T cells sorted from blood. The cell subset or site label here, explained by the study, means: CD45RA+CCR7+. These receptor sequences come from a man aged 25 to 45 in good health.

The chain carries TRBV7-6 and TRBJ2-3; 8 bases are a match to TRBD2. CDR3 length: 16 amino acids. The germline V gene has CDR1 SGHVS and CDR2 FNYEAQ. J was trimmed by 2 bases and V by 1 base; bases with no gene match: 5. In DNA, the CDR3 is TGTGCCAGCAGCTTAGACCCTAGCGGGTTCACAGATACGCAGTATTTT. It encodes CASSLDPSGFTDTQYF.

The rearrangement joins TRBV29-1 to TRBJ1-1; D ambiguous. The CDR3 is 12 residues long. Germline-derived CDR1 and CDR2 are SQVTM and ANQGSEA. Trimming removed 6 bases from V and 2 bases from J, with 10 bases in between. In nucleotides, the CDR3 is TGCAGCGTGATCGGGATAAACACTGAAGCTTTCTTT. Translation gives CSVIGINTEAFF.

The chain joins TRBV19 to TRBJ1-1; tentatively, D is TRBD1 (5 bases). CDR1 and CDR2 (germline): LNHDA, SQIVND (reference sequence). There are 13 residues in the CDR3. The V and J ends lost 6 bases and 0 bases respectively, with 8 bases between them. The CDR3 is CASREQVNTEAFF. Here the CDR3 DNA reads TGTGCCAGTAGAGAACAGGTGAACACTGAAGCTTTCTTT.

The chain recombines TRBV9 with TRBJ1-5; 10 nucleotides agree with TRBD1. V trimming: 2 bases; J trimming: 7 bases; junction bases outside the gene matches: 12. This CDR3 comprises 17 residues. Germline loops: CDR1 SGDLS, CDR2 YYNGEE. This CDR3 is CASSVDRGHWVGQPQHF. The CDR3 nucleotides are TGTGCCAGCAGCGTCGACAGGGGGCATTGGGTGGGGCAGCCCCAGCATTTT.

This chain links TRBV13 with TRBJ2-7; tentative D call: TRBD2 (7 bases). Trimming removed 1 base at V and 2 bases at J, with 12 bases between. CDR3 length equals 15 residues. Germline loops: CDR1 PRHDT, CDR2 FYEKMQ (reference sequence). The CDR3, as DNA: TGTGCCAGCAGCTTAGTCGGGGGGCCGACCTACGAGCAGTACTTC. Its translation is CASSLVGGPTYEQYF.

In this sample, this clone turned up once. In nucleotides, the CDR3 is TGCGCCAGCAGCTTGGCCTACGGAAACTACGAGCAGTACTTC. It specifies CASSLAYGNYEQYF. V is TRBV5-1 and J is TRBJ2-7; the D is unclear. V lost 0 bases and J 3 bases, leaving 10 bases between the germline ends. Per germline, CDR1 SGHRS and CDR2 YFSETQ. This CDR3 has 14 residues.

The chain is built from TRBV7-2 and TRBJ1-4; TRBD1 aligns across 8 bases. V was clipped by 1 base and J by 3 bases; unmatched bases: 13. Germline values: CDR1 SGHTA, CDR2 FQGNSA. This CDR3 region has 19 residues. The CDR3 sequence: CASSLDRTGQNLPNEKLFF. As DNA, the CDR3 is TGTGCCAGCAGCTTAGATCGGACAGGGCAAAACCTCCCTAATGAAAAACTGTTTTTT.

The gene calls are TRBV9 and TRBJ2-3; TRBD2 aligns across 13 bases. This CDR3 has 15 residues. The V segment lost 3 bases and the J segment 4 bases; nucleotides outside the gene matches: 2. Germline V lookup: CDR1 SGDLS, CDR2 YYNGEE. The CDR3 protein is CASSGTSGSADTQYF. The CDR3 nucleotides are TGTGCCAGCAGCGGGACTAGCGGGAGTGCAGATACGCAGTATTTT.

The rearrangement joins TRBV4-1 to TRBJ1-1, with TRBD1 as a possible D gene (5 bases). The V and J ends lost 3 bases and 3 bases respectively, with 14 bases between them. The CDR3 runs to 15 residues. Germline V lookup: CDR1 MGHRA, CDR2 YSYEKL. The CDR3 sequence is CASSHQGTGDTEAFF. The CDR3 DNA reads TGCGCCAGCAGCCACCAGGGAACTGGGGACACTGAAGCTTTCTTT.

This CDR3 is CASSSRTGFYEQYF. DNA of the CDR3: TGTGCCAGCAGCTCAAGGACAGGGTTCTACGAGCAGTACTTC. The rearrangement links TRBV11-2 to TRBJ2-7; TRBD1 agrees at 8 bases. The ends lost 4 bases at V and 3 bases at J; junction bases unmatched: 5. The CDR3 is made up of 14 amino acids. Germline-derived CDR1 and CDR2 are SGHAT and FQNNGV.

The chain recombines TRBV9 with TRBJ2-1; the match to TRBD2 covers 9 bases. The length of the CDR3 is 15 residues. Per the germline V gene, CDR1 is SGDLS and CDR2 is YYNGEE. The V and J ends lost 3 bases and 6 bases, in that order; junction bases with no gene match: 7. The CDR3 DNA follows: TGTGCCAGCAGCGCTCTAGCGGGAAAGTTCAATGAGCAGTTCTTC. Encoded protein: CASSALAGKFNEQFF.